A selection of T cell receptor beta chains follows, all from one sample in a study of cytomegalovirus exposure and HLA in healthy donors. Profiled with immunoSEQ multiplex PCR; TCRdb holds only in-frame clones, not every one. Of 180,000 or so clones detected, 70% to 90% appear once; the ten largest clones hold approximately 0.31%. Source material: PBMCs. These receptors came from a woman in her 30s in good health and CMV-seronegative. Both conserved end residues are trimmed from each CDR3.

J | V | CDR3
TRBJ2-7 | TRBV5-8 | ASKQREGPSDEQY
TRBJ2-2 | TRBV19 | ASSISGGSYPGELF
TRBJ1-5 | TRBV5-5 | ASSLGGGNQPQH
TRBJ2-2 | TRBV9 | ASRPGQGIAGELF
TRBJ2-3 | TRBV5-4 | ASSSLGTDTQY
TRBJ2-1 | TRBV6-4 | ASYSERDEQF
TRBJ2-7 | TRBV2 | ASGGTGSFYEQY
TRBJ2-5 | TRBV10-2 | ATSPRGGWETQY
TRBJ1-2 | TRBV6-6 | ASTDRDDYGYT
TRBJ2-7 | TRBV5-1 | ASSLDQVTHTYEQY
TRBJ2-5 | TRBV6-5 | ASSYSLLQGGETQY
TRBJ2-1 | TRBV6-6 | ASSFSRDTQI
TRBJ2-7 | TRBV9 | ASSRTSGSFYEQY
TRBJ2-3 | TRBV27 | ASSLRLAGGTDTQY
TRBJ2-1 | TRBV28 | ATDGGQLVLYEQF
TRBJ2-1 | TRBV5-1 | ASSLGTYNEQF
TRBJ1-5 | TRBV19 | ASSYRGNQPQH
TRBJ1-1 | TRBV11-2 | ASSSRQKGEAF
TRBJ2-7 | TRBV28 | ASSDPGQGYEQY
TRBJ1-1 | TRBV28 | ASLGQWNTEAF
TRBJ2-1 | TRBV28 | ASSMTLVNEQF
TRBJ2-1 | TRBV14 | ASSRQRGSPSYNEQF
TRBJ1-3 | TRBV5-4 | ASSFRTGNTIY
TRBJ2-7 | TRBV19 | ASSRGVAGAIYEQY
TRBJ2-2 | TRBV10-1 | PQTGELF
TRBJ2-3 | TRBV4-1 | ASSQELTGTGSIDTQY
TRBJ2-6 | TRBV11-2 | ASSLRGNSGANVLT
TRBJ2-1 | TRBV29-1 | SVGWGQDNEQF
TRBJ2-2 | TRBV5-1 | ASSLERVNTGELF
TRBJ2-1 | TRBV27 | ASTPLPGGMYNEQF
TRBJ2-1 | TRBV7-8 | ASRAERTGVGNEQF
TRBJ1-1 | TRBV6-6 | ASDGFGATEAF
TRBJ1-1 | TRBV4-1 | ASSQGAPGESTEAF
TRBJ2-5 | TRBV5-1 | ASSLLAGVKETQY
TRBJ2-1 | TRBV9 | ASGGSSYNEQF
TRBJ1-2 | TRBV7-9 | TSVLLGGSNYGYT
TRBJ2-1 | TRBV7-9 | ASSFPGSVTLPSYNEQF
TRBJ2-7 | TRBV27 | ASSFQGRAYEQY